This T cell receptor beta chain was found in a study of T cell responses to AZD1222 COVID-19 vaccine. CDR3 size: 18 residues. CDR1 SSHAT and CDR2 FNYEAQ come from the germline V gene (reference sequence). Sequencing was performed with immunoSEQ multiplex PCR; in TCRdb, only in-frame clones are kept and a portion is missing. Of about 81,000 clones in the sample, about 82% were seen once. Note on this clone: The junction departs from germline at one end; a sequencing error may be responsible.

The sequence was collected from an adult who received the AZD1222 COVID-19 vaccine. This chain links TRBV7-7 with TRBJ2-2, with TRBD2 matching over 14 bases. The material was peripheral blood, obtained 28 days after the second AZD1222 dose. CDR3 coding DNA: TGTGCTAGCAGCGTCCATCCCGGGACTAGCGGGAGCGTCGGGGAGCTGTTTTTT. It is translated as CASSVHPGTSGSVGELFF.